This T cell receptor (beta chain) was identified in a study of PD-L1 blockade in urothelial cancer. Looking at the study overall: Anywhere from 0 to 3 prior chemotherapy regimens had been received by patients. Treatment start was followed by blood analysis at 3 weeks (second dose) and again at 6 weeks. Across blood samples, T cells had a median count of 141,255.

Documented time point: peripheral blood 6 weeks after treatment start. Sampling of each patient yielded between 1 and 8 specimens, collected pretreatment and on-treatment. Some clones are missing from TCRdb's copy, which holds only in-frame ones; the method was immunoSEQ multiplex PCR. Altogether 100,000 to 150,000 clones are present, about 83% being singletons, with the ten largest covering 2.4%. Germline CDR1 SEHNR, CDR2 FQNEAQ (reference sequence). J lost 4 bases, V lost 5 bases, and 1 base had no gene match. This CDR3 spans 12 amino acids. This clone was counted a few times. The V and J genes are TRBV7-9 and TRBJ1-2; 7 nucleotides align to TRBD1. The source was PBMCs, collected around atezolizumab (anti-PD-L1) treatment. The receptor was derived from a man between 50 and 59 years old with urothelial cancer. The chain's CDR3 is CASSRDSYGYTF. The CDR3 nucleotides are TGTGCCAGCAGCCGGGACAGCTATGGCTACACCTTC. The full variable domain, its missing parts supplied by reference TRBV7-9 and TRBJ1-2, is DTGVSQNPRHKITKRGQNVTFRCDPISEHNRLYWYRQTLGQGPEFLTYFQNEAQLEKSRLLSDRFSAERPKGSFSTLEIQRTEQGDSAMYLCASSRDSYGYTFGSGTRLTVV.